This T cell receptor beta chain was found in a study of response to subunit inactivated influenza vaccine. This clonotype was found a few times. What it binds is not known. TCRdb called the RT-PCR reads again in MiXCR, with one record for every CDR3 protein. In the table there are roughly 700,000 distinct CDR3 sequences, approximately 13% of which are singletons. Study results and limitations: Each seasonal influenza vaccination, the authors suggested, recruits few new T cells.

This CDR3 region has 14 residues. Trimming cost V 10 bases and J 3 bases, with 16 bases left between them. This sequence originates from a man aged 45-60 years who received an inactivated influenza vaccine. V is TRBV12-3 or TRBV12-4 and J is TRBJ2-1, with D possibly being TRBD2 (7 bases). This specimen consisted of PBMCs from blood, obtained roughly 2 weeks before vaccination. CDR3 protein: CATERGGLYNEQFF. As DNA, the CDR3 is TGTGCCACCGAGAGGGGGGGGCTCTACAATGAGCAGTTCTTC.